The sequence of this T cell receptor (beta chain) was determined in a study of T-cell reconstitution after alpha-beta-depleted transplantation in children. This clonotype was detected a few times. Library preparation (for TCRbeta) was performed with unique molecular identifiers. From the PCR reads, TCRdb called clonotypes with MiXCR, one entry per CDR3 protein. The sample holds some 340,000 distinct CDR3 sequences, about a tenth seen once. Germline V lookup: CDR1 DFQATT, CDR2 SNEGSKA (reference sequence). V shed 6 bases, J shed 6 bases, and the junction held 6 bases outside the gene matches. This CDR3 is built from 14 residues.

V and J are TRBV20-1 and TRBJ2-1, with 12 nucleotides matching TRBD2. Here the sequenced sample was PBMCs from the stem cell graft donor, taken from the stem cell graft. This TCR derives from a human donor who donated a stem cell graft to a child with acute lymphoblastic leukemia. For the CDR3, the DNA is TGCAGTGCCGCCGGGACTAGCGGGCCCAATGAGCAGTTCTTC. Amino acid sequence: CSAAGTSGPNEQFF.